A selection of T cell receptor beta chains follows, all from one sample in a study of blood T cell repertoires in COVID-19. The method was immunoSEQ multiplex PCR; TCRdb's version includes in-frame clones alone and lacks a portion of them. The sample carries 150,000 or so clones, around 80% recorded once. Sample: PBMCs or T cells enriched from blood (not recorded which). The receptors originated from a woman aged 55-69 years who had recovered from COVID-19. The CDR3 runs from the conserved cysteine through the conserved F or W. A D gene is named only where the DNA matches it firmly. The size field is filled for only some rows; it gives once, few, many or a size class.

CDR3 protein	CDR3 DNA	V gene	J gene	D gene	clone size
CASTWDRGSTQPQHF	TGTGCCAGTACCTGGGACAGGGGGTCCACTCAGCCCCAGCATTTT	TRBV19	TRBJ1-5	TRBD1	.
CASSVSSRVGTEAFF	TGTGCCAGCAGCGTGAGTTCGCGGGTAGGCACTGAAGCTTTCTTT	TRBV9	TRBJ1-1	.	few
CASSPQGQEQYF	TGTGCCAGCTCACCCCAGGGGCAGGAGCAGTACTTC	TRBV18	TRBJ2-7	.	.
CATSRDAHGGAQYF	TGTGCCACCAGCAGAGACGCCCACGGGGGGGCCCAGTACTTC	TRBV15	TRBJ2-5	TRBD2	.
CASSPNRDSALSGYTF	TGTGCCAGCTCGCCCAATAGGGACAGCGCCCTTTCTGGCTACACCTTC	TRBV18	TRBJ1-2	TRBD1	.
CASSFGRGSTDTQYF	TGTGCCAGCAGTTTTGGAAGGGGTAGCACAGATACGCAGTATTTT	TRBV28	TRBJ2-3	.	.
CASSEVSGGLRSLHF	TGTGCCAGCAGTGAAGTTAGCGGGGGGTTGAGGTCCCTCCACTTT	TRBV6-1	TRBJ1-6	.	.
CSASFNQNTEAFF	TGCAGTGCTAGTTTCAATCAGAACACTGAAGCTTTCTTT	TRBV20-1	TRBJ1-1	.	.
CSAFDQGLRYGYTF	TGCAGCGCTTTCGATCAGGGTCTACGGTATGGCTACACCTTC	TRBV29-1	TRBJ1-2	.	.
CASTGQGNGELFF	TGTGCCAGCACGGGACAGGGGAACGGGGAGCTGTTTTTT	TRBV6-6	TRBJ2-2	TRBD1	.
CASSMGQGYNEQFF	TGCGCCAGCAGCATGGGACAGGGGTACAATGAGCAGTTCTTC	TRBV5-1	TRBJ2-1	TRBD1	.
CASKGQGAYDTQYF	TGCGCCAGCAAAGGGCAGGGGGCGTACGATACGCAGTATTTT	TRBV5-1	TRBJ2-3	TRBD1	.
CASSQDRWTGQHF	TGTGCCAGCAGCCAAGATCGTTGGACAGGGCAGCATTTT	TRBV3-1/TRBV3-2	TRBJ1-5	TRBD1	few
CASSTWTSGGYTDTQYF	TGTGCCAGTAGTACTTGGACTAGCGGGGGGTATACAGATACGCAGTATTTT	TRBV19	TRBJ2-3	TRBD2	once
CASSGSGLNNEQFF	TGTGCCAGCAGTGGGTCCGGACTAAACAATGAGCAGTTCTTC	TRBV6-2/TRBV6-3	TRBJ2-1	.	few
CASSQGHPSYNEQFF	TGCGCCAGCAGCCAAGGGCACCCCTCCTACAATGAGCAGTTCTTC	TRBV4-1	TRBJ2-1	.	once
CASGIQGGQPQHF	TGTGCCAGCGGGATACAGGGTGGTCAGCCCCAGCATTTT	TRBV2	TRBJ1-5	.	many
CASTRTVGNQPQHF	TGTGCCAGCACCAGGACAGTGGGCAATCAGCCCCAGCATTTT	TRBV2	TRBJ1-5	.	.
CASSEHGHRDPDTQYF	TGTGCCAGCAGTGAGCACGGACACAGGGATCCAGATACGCAGTATTTT	TRBV2	TRBJ2-3	.	.
CASRASSGNQETQYF	TGTGCCAGCAGAGCAAGTTCAGGGAACCAAGAGACCCAGTACTTC	TRBV7-2	TRBJ2-5	.	.
CASSPGGDQETQYF	TGTGCCAGCAGCCCCGGGGGGGACCAAGAGACCCAGTACTTC	TRBV7-8	TRBJ2-5	TRBD2	.
CASSPGSYEQYF	TGTGCCAGTAGTCCGGGTTCCTACGAGCAGTACTTC	TRBV19	TRBJ2-7	.	medium-sized
CASSKSTGAGEQYF	TGTGCCAGCAGCAAGTCGACAGGGGCTGGGGAGCAGTACTTC	TRBV7-6	TRBJ2-7	TRBD1	few
CASSYTIYNEQFF	TGTGCCAGCAGTTACACTATCTACAATGAGCAGTTCTTC	TRBV6-2/TRBV6-3	TRBJ2-1	.	.
CASSLTGPDTQYF	TGTGCCAGCAGTTTGACAGGGCCAGATACGCAGTATTTT	TRBV12-3/TRBV12-4	TRBJ2-3	TRBD1	.
CASSTSGGVDSPLHF	TGTGCCAGCAGCACCTCGGGAGGGGTAGATTCACCCCTCCACTTT	TRBV9	TRBJ1-6	.	.
CASSQAQSIRDTQYF	TGTGCCAGTAGCCAAGCCCAATCCATACGAGATACGCAGTATTTT	TRBV19	TRBJ2-3	.	.
CASSNRDRDINYGYTF	TGTGCCAGCAGCAACCGGGACAGAGACATTAACTATGGCTACACCTTC	TRBV21-1	TRBJ1-2	.	.
CASSQLAGVNEQFF	TGTGCCAGCAGCCAACTAGCGGGGGTGAATGAGCAGTTCTTC	TRBV14	TRBJ2-1	TRBD2	.
CASSSPGLGIYEQYF	TGTGCCAGCAGCTCGCCGGGACTGGGGATCTACGAGCAGTACTTC	TRBV7-2	TRBJ2-7	.	.
CASSPAGTGGTDTQYF	TGCGCCAGCAGCCCAGCCGGGACAGGGGGCACAGATACGCAGTATTTT	TRBV5-1	TRBJ2-3	TRBD1	.
CAIRGTSNYGYTF	TGTGCCATCAGGGGGACATCCAACTATGGCTACACCTTC	TRBV10-3	TRBJ1-2	.	.
CASSILGAIVDPNQPQHF	TGTGCCAGTAGTATTCTGGGGGCCATTGTTGACCCCAATCAGCCCCAGCATTTT	TRBV19	TRBJ1-5	.	.
CASSLPQRQGARNTIYF	TGTGCCAGCAGTCTACCGCAGAGACAGGGGGCTAGAAACACCATATATTTT	TRBV6-6	TRBJ1-3	TRBD1	.
CASSQSLSGPGNTIYF	TGTGCCAGCAGCCAAAGCTTATCGGGTCCCGGAAACACCATATATTTT	TRBV3-1/TRBV3-2	TRBJ1-3	.	.
CASSQVGVGTEAFF	TGTGCCAGCAGCCAAGTCGGGGTAGGCACTGAAGCTTTCTTT	TRBV3-1/TRBV3-2	TRBJ1-1	.	.
CASSVVAGGPRNEQFF	TGTGCCAGCAGCGTAGTAGCCGGGGGGCCCCGCAATGAGCAGTTCTTC	TRBV9	TRBJ2-1	.	.
CASIPQGMNTGELFF	TGTGCCAGCATCCCTCAGGGGATGAACACCGGGGAGCTGTTTTTT	TRBV6-6	TRBJ2-2	.	.
CASRQGLAGTDTQYF	TGTGCCAGCAGACAGGGACTAGCGGGCACAGATACGCAGTATTTT	TRBV5-4	TRBJ2-3	TRBD2	.
CASSSFDRLGEKLFF	TGTGCCAGCAGTAGCTTTGACCGACTGGGTGAAAAACTGTTTTTT	TRBV27	TRBJ1-4	.	.